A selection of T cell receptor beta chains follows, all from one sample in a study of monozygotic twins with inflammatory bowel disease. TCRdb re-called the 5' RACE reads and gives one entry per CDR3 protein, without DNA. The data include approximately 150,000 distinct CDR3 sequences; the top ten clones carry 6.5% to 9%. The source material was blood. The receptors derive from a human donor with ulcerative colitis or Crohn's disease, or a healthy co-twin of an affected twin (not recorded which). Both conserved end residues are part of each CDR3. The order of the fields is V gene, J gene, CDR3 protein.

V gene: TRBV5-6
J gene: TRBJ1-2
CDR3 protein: CASSLGIHYTF

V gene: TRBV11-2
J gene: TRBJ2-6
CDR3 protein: CASSLDGAGARGANVLTF

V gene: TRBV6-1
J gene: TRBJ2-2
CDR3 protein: CASSPVLAGGNTGELFF

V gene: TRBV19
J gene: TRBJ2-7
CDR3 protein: CASSWGQLNEQYF

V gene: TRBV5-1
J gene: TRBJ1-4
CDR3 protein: CASSLPTGDSEKLFF

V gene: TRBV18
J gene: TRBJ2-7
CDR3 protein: CASSPTSSYEQYF

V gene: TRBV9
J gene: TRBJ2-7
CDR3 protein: CASSVGGGTGYEQYF

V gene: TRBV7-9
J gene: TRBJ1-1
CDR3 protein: CASSSPPDRVFVRGTEAFF

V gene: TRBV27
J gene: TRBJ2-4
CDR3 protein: CASSSRQGFKNIQYF

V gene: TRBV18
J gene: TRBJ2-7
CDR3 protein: CASSPQYPGTLNHGQYF

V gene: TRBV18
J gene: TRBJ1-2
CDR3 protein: CASSRETGGYTF

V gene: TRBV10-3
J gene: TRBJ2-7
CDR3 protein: CAISEGREQYF

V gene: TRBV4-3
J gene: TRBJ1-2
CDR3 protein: CASSLDAGDYGYTF

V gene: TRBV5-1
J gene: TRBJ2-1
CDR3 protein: CASSKGTGEYNEQFF

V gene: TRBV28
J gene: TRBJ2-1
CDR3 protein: CASRVAGGPGDEQFF

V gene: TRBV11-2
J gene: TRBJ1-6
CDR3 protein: CASSAPGTGFDYRNSPLHF

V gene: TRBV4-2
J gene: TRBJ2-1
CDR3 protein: CASSQDSPVGGGYNEQFF

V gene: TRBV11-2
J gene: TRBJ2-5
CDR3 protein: CASSLYPGDAQYF

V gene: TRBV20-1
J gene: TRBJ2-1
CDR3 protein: CSARALAGGQEQFF

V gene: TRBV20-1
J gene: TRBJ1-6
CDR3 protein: CSARGPGGHSPLHF

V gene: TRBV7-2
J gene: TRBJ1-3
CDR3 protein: CASSPQHRGMGRNTIYF

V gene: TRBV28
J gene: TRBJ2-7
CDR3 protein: CASSWGYEQYF

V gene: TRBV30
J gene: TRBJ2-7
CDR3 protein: CAWSVGRNEQYF

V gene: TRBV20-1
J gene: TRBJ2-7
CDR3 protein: CSAPKYGEQYF

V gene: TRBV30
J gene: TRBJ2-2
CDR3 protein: CAWGGTGELFF

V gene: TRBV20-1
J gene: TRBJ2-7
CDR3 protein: CSARDLSGDSYEQYF

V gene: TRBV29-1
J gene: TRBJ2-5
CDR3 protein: CSVAVFGQQETQYF

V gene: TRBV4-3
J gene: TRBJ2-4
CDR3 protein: CASSQVAGPKNIQYF

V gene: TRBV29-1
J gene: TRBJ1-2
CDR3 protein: CSVRDRDGYTF

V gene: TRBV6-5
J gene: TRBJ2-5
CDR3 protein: CASRSGSETQYF

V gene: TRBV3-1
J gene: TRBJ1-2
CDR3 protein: CASTQDSLYGYTF

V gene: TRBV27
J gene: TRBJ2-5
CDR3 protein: CASSSLAGPQETQYF

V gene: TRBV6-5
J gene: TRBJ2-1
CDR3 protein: CASSYTLAGGLNEQFF

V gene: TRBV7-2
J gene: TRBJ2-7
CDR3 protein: CASSPGTGFSSYEQYF

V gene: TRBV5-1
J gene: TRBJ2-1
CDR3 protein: CASRSGNLGNEQFF

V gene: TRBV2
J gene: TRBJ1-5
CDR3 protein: CASSPGQGQPQHF

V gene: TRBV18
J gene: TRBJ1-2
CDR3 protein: CASSPGEGYMDRGSYTF

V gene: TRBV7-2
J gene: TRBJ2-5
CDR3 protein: CASSSPLRDRQETQYF

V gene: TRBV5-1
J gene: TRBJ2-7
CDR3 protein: CASSPSPHTYEQYF

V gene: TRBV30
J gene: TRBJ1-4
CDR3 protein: CAWSVGLRQGLFF

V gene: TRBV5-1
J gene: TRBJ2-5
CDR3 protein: CASSLGRRQETQYF

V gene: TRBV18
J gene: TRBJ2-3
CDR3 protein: CASSPRDFSDTQYF

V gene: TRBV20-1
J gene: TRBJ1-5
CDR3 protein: CSARNRAGQQQPQHF

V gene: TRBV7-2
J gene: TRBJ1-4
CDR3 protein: CASSLVSPVPNEKLFF

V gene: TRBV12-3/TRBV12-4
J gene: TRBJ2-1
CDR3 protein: CASTPRDLYNEQFF

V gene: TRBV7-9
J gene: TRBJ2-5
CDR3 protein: CASSLDASGGIQETQYF

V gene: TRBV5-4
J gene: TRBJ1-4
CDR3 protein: CASSLGGETNEKLFF

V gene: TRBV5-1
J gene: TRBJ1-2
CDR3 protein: CASSKTPGQPFNYGYTF

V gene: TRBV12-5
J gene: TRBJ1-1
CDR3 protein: CASGNGVGGMGTEAFF

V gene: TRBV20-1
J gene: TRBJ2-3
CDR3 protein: CSASTAGRGTQYF